These T cell receptor beta chains were read from a single sample in a study of control samples from healthy donors and cancer patients. Some clones are missing from TCRdb's copy, which holds only in-frame ones; the method was immunoSEQ multiplex PCR. Of roughly 12,000 clones listed, roughly 94% were seen once; the top ten hold around 27%. The sequenced material came from PBMCs. Every receptor here comes from a man between 65 and 85 years old with head and neck cancer. Each CDR3 is given with its conserved first and last residue. The order of the fields is J gene, V gene, D gene, CDR3 length, CDR3 DNA, CDR3 protein. A D gene is named only where the DNA matches it firmly.

J: TRBJ2-7
V: TRBV28
D: TRBD1
length: 13
DNA: TGTGCCAGCAGACTGACAGGGCTGGGGGAGCAGTACTTC
CDR3: CASRLTGLGEQYF

J: TRBJ2-3
V: TRBV9
D: .
length: 15
DNA: TGTGCCAGCAGCGTAGGGCAGGGCGGAACAGATACGCAGTATTTT
CDR3: CASSVGQGGTDTQYF

J: TRBJ1-1
V: TRBV7-3
D: TRBD1
length: 15
DNA: TGTGCCAGCTCTGTGGCAGGGGGTACGAACACTGAAGCTTTCTTT
CDR3: CASSVAGGTNTEAFF

J: TRBJ2-7
V: TRBV7-9
D: .
length: 16
DNA: TGTGCCAGCAGCTTTTCCCGCCGGGACAATGCCTACGAGCAGTACTTC
CDR3: CASSFSRRDNAYEQYF

J: TRBJ2-7
V: TRBV28
D: TRBD2
length: 14
DNA: TGTGCCAGCAGTACTAGCGGGAGTATCGACGAGCAGTACTTC
CDR3: CASSTSGSIDEQYF

J: TRBJ2-3
V: TRBV4-1
D: .
length: 12
DNA: TGCGCCAGCAGCCAAGATATAGATACGCAGTATTTT
CDR3: CASSQDIDTQYF

J: TRBJ1-2
V: TRBV6-5
D: TRBD1
length: 15
DNA: TGTGCCAGCAGTTACACCCAGGGACAGGGGAATGGCTACACCTTC
CDR3: CASSYTQGQGNGYTF

J: TRBJ2-1
V: TRBV25-1
D: .
length: 15
DNA: TGTGCCAGCAGCCGTAGCGGAATAAACTACAATGAGCAGTTCTTC
CDR3: CASSRSGINYNEQFF

J: TRBJ2-3
V: TRBV6-5
D: TRBD2
length: 13
DNA: TGTGCCAGCAGGGCGGGGGGAACAGATACGCAGTATTTT
CDR3: CASRAGGTDTQYF

J: TRBJ1-5
V: TRBV18
D: .
length: 15
DNA: TGTGCCAGCTCACCACCGTACAGCCCCAATCAGCCCCAGCATTTT
CDR3: CASSPPYSPNQPQHF

J: TRBJ2-7
V: TRBV5-4
D: .
length: 14
DNA: TGTGCCAGCAGCAGCGCAGGGATCTCCTACGAGCAGTACTTC
CDR3: CASSSAGISYEQYF

J: TRBJ1-5
V: TRBV11-2
D: TRBD1
length: 13
DNA: TGTGCCAGCAGCCGACAGGGGGATCAGCCCCAGCATTTT
CDR3: CASSRQGDQPQHF

J: TRBJ2-7
V: TRBV11-2
D: .
length: 14
DNA: TGTGCCAGCAGCCTGGGACGCCGGACCTACGAGCAGTACTTC
CDR3: CASSLGRRTYEQYF

J: TRBJ2-7
V: TRBV5-1
D: TRBD2
length: 17
DNA: TGCGCCAGCAGCCAAAGGACTAGCGGGAGGGCAGACTACGAGCAGTACTTC
CDR3: CASSQRTSGRADYEQYF

J: TRBJ1-5
V: TRBV6-5
D: TRBD1
length: 13
DNA: TGTGCCAGCGAACAGGGGGTTCGACAGCCCCAGCATTTT
CDR3: CASEQGVRQPQHF

J: TRBJ2-1
V: TRBV3-1/TRBV3-2
D: .
length: 16
DNA: TGTGCCAGCAGCCTGAGCGGCGGCCTTTCCTACAATGAGCAGTTCTTC
CDR3: CASSLSGGLSYNEQFF

J: TRBJ2-3
V: TRBV29-1
D: .
length: 13
DNA: TGCAGCGTAAACAGGGAACCCACAGATACGCAGTATTTT
CDR3: CSVNREPTDTQYF

J: TRBJ1-1
V: TRBV15
D: .
length: 12
DNA: TGTGCCACCAGCACAGGGTCGACTGAAGCTTTCTTT
CDR3: CATSTGSTEAFF

J: TRBJ2-1
V: TRBV5-1
D: TRBD2
length: 15
DNA: TGCGCCAGCAGCAGCACCGGGACTAGCACCACTGAGCAGTTCTTC
CDR3: CASSSTGTSTTEQFF

J: TRBJ2-1
V: TRBV30
D: TRBD2
length: 13
DNA: TGTGCCTGTAACGGGGGGGGAGGCTTTGAGCAGTTCTTC
CDR3: CACNGGGGFEQFF